Each of the 25 T cell receptor beta chains below was sequenced from the same sample in a study of cytomegalovirus exposure and HLA in healthy donors. PCR involved 60 Vbeta and 13 Jbeta primers. The protocol was immunoSEQ multiplex PCR, while the TCRdb copy is restricted to in-frame clones and leaves out a portion. The sample data list 130,000 or so clones. Sequencing input: PBMCs. Receptors were obtained from a woman in her late teens or twenties in good health and CMV-seronegative.

The chain has TRBV9 and TRBJ1-2; maybe TRBD1 (5 bases). In germline, CDR1 is SGDLS, CDR2 YYNGEE. Trimming stripped 4 bases from V and 8 bases from J, with 15 bases between. The CDR3 length is 13 residues. The CDR3 spells CASSSGRVAGYTF. The CDR3 DNA is TGTGCCAGCAGCTCCGGCAGGGTGGCAGGCTACACCTTC.

V usage is TRBV19 and J usage is TRBJ1-5; 7 nucleotides agree with TRBD1. Looked up from germline, CDR1 is LNHDA and CDR2 is SQIVND (reference sequence). The CDR3 is 18 amino acids. Trimming cost V 0 bases and J 6 bases; bases outside gene matches: 14. The CDR3: CASSIDQRGGRDGQPQHF. The CDR3 nucleotides read TGTGCCAGTAGTATAGATCAACGAGGGGGCAGGGACGGTCAGCCCCAGCATTTT.

This chain connects TRBV5-1 to TRBJ1-4; 7 bases line up with TRBD1. CDR1 and CDR2 from the germline V gene are SGHRS and YFSETQ. The CDR3 extends over 15 amino acids. Trimming removed 4 bases from V and 7 bases from J; junction bases left unmatched: 10. The CDR3 sequence is CASSKYQGESEKLFF. In nucleotides, the CDR3 is TGCGCCAGCAGCAAATACCAGGGGGAGAGTGAAAAACTGTTTTTT.

This sequence joins TRBV2 and TRBJ1-1; no clear D gene. Trimming cost V 5 bases and J 1 base, with 8 bases left between them. The CDR3 runs to 13 residues. From germline, CDR1 is SNHLY and CDR2 FYNNEI. CDR3: CASSTDSNTEAFF. CDR3 nucleotides: TGTGCCAGCAGTACGGACTCGAACACTGAAGCTTTCTTT.

The gene calls are TRBV10-3 and TRBJ2-3; 7 positions agree with TRBD2. The trim removed 2 bases at V and 4 bases at J, leaving 12 bases unmatched. Germline V gene sequence: CDR1 ENHRY, CDR2 SYGVKD. This CDR3 has 17 amino acids. CDR3 in amino acids: CAISEPRLAGEADTQYF. The CDR3 DNA reads TGTGCCATCAGTGAGCCGAGACTAGCTGGGGAGGCAGATACGCAGTATTTT.

The chain links TRBV27 to TRBJ2-7; D not certain. Trimming removed 8 bases at V and 2 bases at J, with 16 bases between. The CDR3 has 14 amino acids. Germline CDR1 reads MNHEY; CDR2 reads SMNVEV (reference sequence). The CDR3 bases are TGTGCCAGCTCTGGGCCGGTTGAAGCCTACGAGCAGTACGTC. Translating gives CASSGPVEAYEQYV.

The CDR3 nucleotides read TGCGCCAGCAGCTTGGCAGGGGATACTGAAGCTTTCTTT. Its protein is CASSLAGDTEAFF. V gene TRBV5-1 combines with J gene TRBJ1-1; D is possibly TRBD1 (6 bases). Germline V gene lookup returns CDR1 SGHRS and CDR2 YFSETQ. The CDR3 is made up of 13 amino acids. Trimming shortened V by 0 bases and J by 5 bases, and 8 bases separated the two germline ends.

This sequence joins TRBV7-9 and TRBJ2-1, with 11 positions matching TRBD2. CDR1 is SEHNR, CDR2 FQNEAQ, per germline (reference sequence). The CDR3 runs to 16 residues. V shed 6 bases, J shed 4 bases, and the junction held 8 bases outside the gene matches. CDR3 region: CASRETGTSGYNEQFF. CDR3 sequence (DNA): TGTGCCAGCAGGGAGACCGGGACTAGCGGATACAATGAGCAGTTCTTC.

The chain uses TRBV7-9 and TRBJ1-2; 10 nucleotides match TRBD1. Trimming cost V 5 bases and J 4 bases; bases outside gene matches: 7. This CDR3 contains 15 residues. Germline CDR1 is SEHNR and CDR2 is FQNEAQ (reference sequence). CDR3 in DNA: TGTGCCAGCAGCCGAGGGACAGGGGACGGCTATGGCTACACCTTC. Protein: CASSRGTGDGYGYTF. The full variable domain, completed using reference TRBV7-9 and TRBJ1-2, is DTGVSQNPRHKITKRGQNVTFRCDPISEHNRLYWYRQTLGQGPEFLTYFQNEAQLEKSRLLSDRFSAERPKGSFSTLEIQRTEQGDSAMYLCASSRGTGDGYGYTFGSGTRLTVV.

V is TRBV11-3 and J is TRBJ2-1, with 7 nucleotides matching TRBD2. Germline assignment: CDR1 SGHNT and CDR2 YENEEA. The length of the CDR3 is 18 residues. Trimming took 0 bases from V and 0 from J; bases not matched to a gene: 8. The CDR3 DNA reads TGTGCCAGCAGCTTAGATCAGGGAGGGACCAGCTCCTACAATGAGCAGTTCTTC. It translates to CASSLDQGGTSSYNEQFF.

V usage is TRBV11-2 and J usage is TRBJ1-4, with D possibly being TRBD1 (6 bases). V lost 5 bases and J lost 7, with 17 bases in between. This CDR3 has 15 amino acids. In germline, CDR1 is SGHAT, CDR2 FQNNGV. The CDR3, as DNA: TGTGCCAGCAGCCCAACGCGGGGGCCCGCTGAAAAACTGTTTTTT. The encoded protein is CASSPTRGPAEKLFF.

The rearrangement links TRBV6-5 to TRBJ2-7; 8 bases match TRBD2. Looked up from germline, CDR1 is MNHEY and CDR2 is SVGAGI. Trimming at V came to 2 bases and at J to 3 bases, leaving 9 bases not matched to a gene. The CDR3 has 16 residues. The CDR3 DNA sequence: TGTGCCAGCAGTTACCTTGCGGGAGGTTCCTACTACGAGCAGTACTTC. This gives the protein CASSYLAGGSYYEQYF.

The V and J genes are TRBV27 and TRBJ2-7, with 7 bases aligning to TRBD2. Germline CDR1 reads MNHEY; CDR2 reads SMNVEV (reference sequence). V gave up 2 bases and J gave up 4 bases; unmatched junction bases: 14. This CDR3 region has 17 residues. CDR3 in amino acids: CASSLVTGEGLVYEQYF. The CDR3, as DNA: TGTGCCAGCAGTTTAGTTACGGGGGAGGGACTCGTATACGAGCAGTACTTC.

The CDR3 nucleotides are TGTGCCAGCAGTTTATTACCGCCCGGTAGCGCCCATAGCACAGATACGCAGTATTTT. Translated: CASSLLPPGSAHSTDTQYF. This chain uses TRBV28 with TRBJ2-3; the D gene is possibly TRBD2 (5 bases). Per germline, CDR1 MDHEN and CDR2 SYDVKM. There are 19 residues in the CDR3. The V end lost 1 base, the J end lost 0 bases, and 20 bases lay between the germline ends. Filled out from reference TRBV28 and TRBJ2-3, the complete variable domain reads DVKVTQSSRYLVKRTGEKVFLECVQDMDHENMFWYRQDPGLGLRLIYFSYDVKMKEKGDIPEGYSVSREKKERFSLILESASTNQTSMYLCASSLLPPGSAHSTDTQYFGPGTRLTVL.

This chain joins TRBV28 and TRBJ2-5; the D gene is possibly TRBD2 (6 bases). CDR3 length equals 16 residues. Germline CDR1 and CDR2: MDHEN and SYDVKM. The V gene lost 3 bases and the J gene lost 1 base, with 15 bases spanning the gap. In DNA, the CDR3 is TGTGCCAGCAGTTTTCAGTCGCCGGAGGGCCAAGAGACCCAGTACTTC. Residues: CASSFQSPEGQETQYF.

The genes are TRBV6-5 and TRBJ2-5, with D tentatively TRBD1 (6 bases). Germline-derived CDR1 and CDR2 are MNHEY and SVGAGI. V lost 4 bases to trimming and J lost 3 bases, with 18 bases between them. The CDR3 contains 16 residues. The CDR3 here is CASSSSWTESKETQYF. DNA of the CDR3: TGTGCCAGCAGTTCCTCCTGGACAGAGTCAAAAGAGACCCAGTACTTC.

As for this clone: Since the CDR3 does not end with the conserved phenylalanine or tryptophan, this likely comes from a read error. The J gene is TRBJ1-1, the V gene TRBV7-3; D unresolved. This CDR3 region has 13 residues. Trimming pared 2 bases from V and 8 bases from J, leaving 12 bases between. Per the germline V gene, CDR1 is SGHTA and CDR2 is FQGTGA. CDR3 DNA sequence: TGTGCCAGCAGCTTACGTTCGGGGAAGGAAGCTTTCCTT. Translation gives CASSLRSGKEAFL.

This rearrangement joins TRBV29-1 to TRBJ2-7, with 8 bases fitting TRBD2. The CDR3 sequence is 14 residues long. The V segment lost 4 bases and the J segment 7 bases; nucleotides outside the gene matches: 12. From germline, CDR1 is SQVTM and CDR2 ANQGSEA. CDR3 coding DNA: TGCAGCGTTGCTTTGCCGGGAGGGCCGAGGGAGCAGTACTTC. This gives the protein CSVALPGGPREQYF.

Written as DNA, the CDR3 is TGTGCCAGCAGCTTAGATCAGGTCGAGACCCAGTACTTC. Its translation: CASSLDQVETQYF. The rearrangement uses TRBV11-2 and TRBJ2-5, with D uncertain. CDR3 size: 13 residues. The V gene's germline CDR1 is SGHAT and CDR2 FQNNGV. Trimming stripped 0 bases from V and 5 bases from J, with 7 bases between.

The CDR3 loop is CASRDSGGEAFF. CDR3 coding DNA: TGTGCCAGCAGGGACAGTGGAGGTGAAGCTTTCTTT. This rearrangement joins TRBV28 to TRBJ1-1; perhaps TRBD1 as D (6 bases). The CDR3 has 12 amino acids. Germline V CDR1 and CDR2: MDHEN, SYDVKM. V was clipped by 6 bases and J by 7 bases, with 12 bases between them. Supplemented by reference TRBV28 and TRBJ1-1, the full variable domain reads DVKVTQSSRYLVKRTGEKVFLECVQDMDHENMFWYRQDPGLGLRLIYFSYDVKMKEKGDIPEGYSVSREKKERFSLILESASTNQTSMYLCASRDSGGEAFFGQGTRLTVV.

The chain couples TRBV7-9 to TRBJ2-5; perhaps TRBD1 as D (6 bases). V was pared by 2 bases and J by 2 bases, with 12 bases between. This CDR3 has 15 residues. Germline CDR1 and CDR2: SEHNR and FQNEAQ (reference sequence). The CDR3 protein is CASSLRGRGQETQYF. The CDR3, as DNA: TGTGCCAGCAGCTTAAGGGGGAGAGGGCAAGAGACCCAGTACTTC.

V and J are TRBV11-1 and TRBJ2-5; TRBD1 might be the D (5 bases). Germline loops: CDR1 SGHAT, CDR2 FQDESV (reference sequence). This CDR3 contains 13 residues. V shed 1 base and J shed 4 bases, with 7 bases lying between them. The CDR3: CASSLGGGETQYF. The DNA for the CDR3 is TGTGCCAGCAGCTTAGGGGGCGGAGAGACCCAGTACTTC.

This chain connects TRBV5-1 to TRBJ2-3, with 9 bases identical to TRBD1. J was trimmed by 2 bases and V by 2 bases; bases with no gene match: 6. Germline V gene lookup returns CDR1 SGHRS and CDR2 YFSETQ. The CDR3 contains 16 residues. The CDR3 loop reads CASSLGTGSLTDTQYF. The DNA of the CDR3 is TGCGCCAGCAGCTTAGGGACAGGGAGTCTCACAGATACGCAGTATTTT.

V gene TRBV27 combines with J gene TRBJ2-7; 14 bases align to TRBD2. The CDR3 sequence is 16 residues long. Trimming took 4 bases from V and 5 from J; bases not matched to a gene: 7. The germline V gene encodes CDR1 MNHEY and CDR2 SMNVEV (reference sequence). Here the CDR3 reads CASSSLGLAGGHEQYF. The CDR3 DNA reads as TGTGCCAGCAGTTCTCTCGGACTAGCGGGAGGCCACGAGCAGTACTTC.

J is TRBJ1-3 and V is TRBV6-5; D remains ambiguous. The germline V gene encodes CDR1 MNHEY and CDR2 SVGAGI. V was shortened by 6 bases and J by 2 bases, with 11 bases between the two germline ends. CDR3 length equals 14 residues. DNA of the CDR3: TGTGCCAGCAGGGCCAGAGGGCCTGGAAACACCATATATTTT. It specifies CASRARGPGNTIYF.